This passage covers 27 T cell receptor beta chains from one sample sequenced in a study of shared clonotypes between healthy human individuals. The repertoire was sequenced with immunoSEQ multiplex PCR; TCRdb's copy has only in-frame clones and lacks some. The table has about 680,000 clones, about three quarters seen once; the top ten hold roughly 2%. The sample comprised memory CD4+ T cells sorted from blood. Subset indicated: CD45RA-negative fraction. Receptor source: a woman under 40 in good health.

The rearrangement joins TRBV28 to TRBJ1-5; a weak D match, TRBD1 (6 bases). This CDR3 is built from 15 residues. Germline V lookup: CDR1 MDHEN, CDR2 SYDVKM. The ends were cut back, 4 bases at V and 0 bases at J, with 10 bases in the middle. Here the CDR3 DNA reads TGTGCCAGCAGTTATGTGGACAGTAGCAATCAGCCCCAGCATTTT. This encodes CASSYVDSSNQPQHF. The variable domain in full, completed from reference TRBV28 and TRBJ1-5, reads DVKVTQSSRYLVKRTGEKVFLECVQDMDHENMFWYRQDPGLGLRLIYFSYDVKMKEKGDIPEGYSVSREKKERFSLILESASTNQTSMYLCASSYVDSSNQPQHFGDGTRLSIL.

J is TRBJ2-2 and V is TRBV11-2; unclear D gene. CDR1 is SGHAT, CDR2 FQNNGV, per germline. The V end lost 3 bases, the J end lost 1 base, and 9 bases lay between the germline ends. The CDR3 is 15 residues long. CDR3 in amino acids: CASSLIPRNTGELFF. The CDR3 DNA reads as TGTGCCAGCAGCTTGATTCCCAGGAACACCGGGGAGCTGTTTTTT.

The chain couples TRBV5-4 to TRBJ2-7; TRBD2 agrees at 8 bases. Germline trimming cut 2 bases from V and 2 bases from J; bases unmatched to any gene: 6. Germline V gene lookup returns CDR1 SGHNT and CDR2 YYREEE (reference sequence). The CDR3 is 15 amino acids. The CDR3 sequence is CASSLISGTAYEQYF. The CDR3 DNA sequence: TGTGCCAGCAGCTTAATTAGCGGGACCGCCTACGAGCAGTACTTC.

Worth noting for this clone: In the same sample, other DNA sequences code for this CDR3. The chain couples TRBV5-1 to TRBJ1-1; tentatively, D is TRBD1 (6 bases). V shed 3 bases and J shed 4 bases, with 7 bases lying between them. The CDR3 is 12 amino acids. Germline CDR1 is SGHRS and CDR2 is YFSETQ. The chain's CDR3 is CASSSRGTEAFF. The CDR3 DNA reads as TGCGCCAGCAGCTCCAGGGGCACTGAAGCTTTCTTT.

The CDR3 DNA follows: TGCAGCGTTGTAATGAACACTGAAGCTTTCTTT. It encodes CSVVMNTEAFF. This chain joins TRBV29-1 and TRBJ1-1; D not certain. Between the trimmed V and J ends, which lost 4 bases and 0 bases, there was a span of 3 bases. The CDR3 contains 11 residues. The germline V gene encodes CDR1 SQVTM and CDR2 ANQGSEA.

This clone showed up just a few times. The chain combines TRBV15 with TRBJ2-5; possible D gene TRBD2, 6 bases. V shed 0 bases and J shed 4 bases, with 12 bases lying between them. The germline gives CDR1 LNHNV, CDR2 YYDKDF (reference sequence). The CDR3 contains 15 residues. This CDR3 is CATSRESGLSETQYF. The CDR3 nucleotides are TGTGCCACCAGCAGAGAGAGCGGGCTCTCAGAGACCCAGTACTTC.

This clone occurred a few times. The chain joins TRBV4-1 to TRBJ2-1; 10 bases line up with TRBD2. The junction had 6 bases not matched to a gene; V was cut back by 2 bases and J by 5 bases. CDR3 size: 16 residues. Germline V lookup: CDR1 MGHRA, CDR2 YSYEKL. The CDR3 is CASSQNRLAGDNEQFF. CDR3 sequence (DNA): TGCGCCAGCAGCCAAAACAGACTAGCGGGCGACAATGAGCAGTTCTTC.

A few counts support this clone. This chain links TRBV5-1 with TRBJ2-2, with D perhaps TRBD1 (7 bases). The CDR3 runs 14 residues. V shed 7 bases and J shed 4 bases, with 14 bases lying between them. CDR1 is SGHRS and CDR2 is YFSETQ in the germline V gene. CDR3: CASQGGSSTGELFF. The CDR3 DNA follows: TGCGCCAGCCAGGGGGGTTCTAGCACCGGGGAGCTGTTTTTT.

This clone has only a few counts. The rearrangement links TRBV5-6 to TRBJ1-2; 7 bases are shared with TRBD1. The CDR3 is made up of 15 amino acids. Looked up from germline, CDR1 is SGHDT and CDR2 is YYEEEE. The junction had 13 bases not matched to a gene; V was cut back by 4 bases and J by 7 bases. CDR3 sequence: CASSTVSADRAGYTF. DNA of the CDR3: TGTGCCAGCAGCACGGTTTCAGCCGACAGGGCTGGCTACACCTTC. Drawing the rest from reference TRBV5-6 and TRBJ1-2, the complete variable domain is DAGVTQSPTHLIKTRGQQVTLRCSPKSGHDTVSWYQQALGQGPQFIFQYYEEEERQRGNFPDRFSGHQFPNYSSELNVNALLLGDSALYLCASSTVSADRAGYTFGSGTRLTVV.

The chain employs TRBV5-1 and TRBJ2-3, with a weak D call TRBD2 (6 bases). CDR3 length: 13 amino acids. V lost 0 bases and J 8 bases, leaving 10 bases between the germline ends. The germline gives CDR1 SGHRS, CDR2 YFSETQ. Here the CDR3 reads CASSLDWGGTQYF. DNA of the CDR3: TGCGCCAGCAGCTTGGATTGGGGAGGTACGCAGTATTTT.

This clone came up many times. The chain recombines TRBV29-1 with TRBJ2-1, with 8 bases aligning to TRBD2. The trim removed 4 bases at V and 4 bases at J, leaving 6 bases unmatched. CDR1 SQVTM and CDR2 ANQGSEA come from the germline V gene. The CDR3 runs to 14 residues. The CDR3 here is CSVGGTSIYNEQFF. CDR3 DNA: TGCAGCGTTGGCGGGACTAGTATTTACAATGAGCAGTTCTTC.

The V and J genes are TRBV15 and TRBJ1-2; D uncertain. V shed 8 bases and J shed 7 bases, with 17 bases lying between them. CDR3 length equals 13 residues. CDR1 is LNHNV and CDR2 is YYDKDF in the germline V gene (reference sequence). The CDR3 region is CATSHQDRGGYTF. The DNA of the CDR3 is TGTGCCACCTCGCACCAGGATCGGGGTGGCTACACCTTC.

This sequence joins TRBV7-9 and TRBJ1-2, with TRBD1 matching over 8 bases. This CDR3 is 18 amino acids long. Germline values: CDR1 SEHNR, CDR2 FQNEAQ (reference sequence). J was trimmed by 4 bases and V by 3 bases; bases with no gene match: 16. DNA of the CDR3: TGTGCCAGCAGCTTGGCGGGAGGAGACAGGGGAAATCGCTATGGCTACACCTTC. Translation: CASSLAGGDRGNRYGYTF.

The rearrangement uses TRBV19 and TRBJ2-6, with D unclear. This CDR3 comprises 18 residues. The V end was cut by 4 bases, the J end by 0 bases, with 16 bases between. CDR1 and CDR2 (germline): LNHDA, SQIVND (reference sequence). CDR3 protein: CASSTRHAVDSGANVLTF. In DNA, the CDR3 is TGTGCCAGTAGTACGAGACACGCGGTAGACTCTGGGGCCAACGTCCTGACTTTC.

This clone appeared a few times. The chain employs TRBV5-1 and TRBJ2-1; 7 bases align to TRBD2. This CDR3 has 17 amino acids. Trimming cost V 0 bases and J 3 bases; bases outside gene matches: 9. Germline CDR1 SGHRS, CDR2 YFSETQ. The CDR3 DNA follows: TGCGCCAGCAGCTTGGGGCCCCTAGGCGGGAGCTACAATGAGCAGTTCTTC. As protein: CASSLGPLGGSYNEQFF.

Remarks on this clone: The sample carries other DNA sequences with the same CDR3. The rearrangement uses TRBV7-9 and TRBJ1-1; D is perhaps TRBD1 (6 bases). The V end was cut by 4 bases, the J end by 3 bases, with 9 bases between. Germline assignment: CDR1 SEHNR and CDR2 FQNEAQ (reference sequence). This CDR3 has 13 residues. The DNA for the CDR3 is TGTGCCAGCAGCTCCAGGGGAGACACTGAAGCTTTCTTT. Amino acids: CASSSRGDTEAFF.

CDR3 region: CSVEGLAGGGYGYTF. The CDR3 region has the DNA TGCAGCGTTGAAGGGTTGGCAGGAGGGGGCTATGGCTACACCTTC. The chain combines TRBV29-1 with TRBJ1-2; possible D gene TRBD1, 6 bases. Trimming took off 1 base at V and 4 bases at J, with 16 bases between the two ends. The germline V gene encodes CDR1 SQVTM and CDR2 ANQGSEA. CDR3 length: 15 residues.

The chain links TRBV5-1 to TRBJ1-2, with 7 bases that match TRBD1. CDR1 SGHRS and CDR2 YFSETQ come from the germline V gene. V lost 3 bases, J lost 6 bases, and 5 bases stayed unmatched. This CDR3 is 13 amino acids long. The CDR3 protein is CASSSTGFDGYTF. The CDR3 region has the DNA TGCGCCAGCAGCTCGACAGGGTTCGATGGCTACACCTTC.

On this clone: Other DNA sequences of this sample code for an identical CDR3. The chain couples TRBV6-1 to TRBJ2-7, with TRBD2 matching over 11 bases. The germline gives CDR1 MNHNS, CDR2 SASEGT. J was trimmed by 3 bases and V by 6 bases; bases with no gene match: 1. The CDR3 runs 13 residues. DNA of the CDR3: TGTGCCAGCAGGACTAGCGGGATCTACGAGCAGTACTTC. Translation gives CASRTSGIYEQYF.

V gene TRBV7-2 combines with J gene TRBJ2-7; TRBD2 agrees at 13 bases. Germline assignment: CDR1 SGHTA and CDR2 FQGNSA. CDR3 length: 17 amino acids. The junction had 9 bases not matched to a gene; V was cut back by 5 bases and J by 2 bases. DNA of the CDR3: TGTGCCAGCAGCCCATTGACTAGCGGGAGGCGAGCCTACGAGCAGTACTTC. Translating it yields CASSPLTSGRRAYEQYF.

The gene calls are TRBV28 and TRBJ2-7, with D perhaps matching TRBD2 (6 bases). Germline V lookup: CDR1 MDHEN, CDR2 SYDVKM. The ends were cut back, 6 bases at V and 3 bases at J, with 12 bases in the middle. This CDR3 spans 13 amino acids. Here the CDR3 reads CASSPSGVYEQYF. CDR3 DNA: TGTGCCAGCAGCCCCTCGGGGGTCTACGAGCAGTACTTC.

The chain employs TRBV6-1 and TRBJ2-5; 8 bases agree with TRBD1. The junction had 9 bases not matched to a gene; V was cut back by 4 bases and J by 5 bases. Germline CDR1 reads MNHNS; CDR2 reads SASEGT. The length of the CDR3 is 15 residues. The CDR3 DNA reads as TGTGCCAGCAGTGGCTCAGGGGGCATTGTGGAGACCCAGTACTTC. Translating it yields CASSGSGGIVETQYF.

This chain links TRBV10-3 with TRBJ1-2; tentative D call: TRBD1 (6 bases). Germline-derived CDR1 and CDR2 are ENHRY and SYGVKD. The V end was cut by 6 bases, the J end by 5 bases, with 13 bases between. The CDR3 consists of 13 residues. The CDR3 DNA sequence: TGTGCCATCAGACAGGGCGGAAGTTATGGCTACACCTTC. Amino acids: CAIRQGGSYGYTF.

The chain joins TRBV5-1 to TRBJ2-1; 8 bases agree with TRBD1. The CDR3 is made up of 14 amino acids. Losses at the gene ends were 5 bases for V and 5 bases for J; bases not matched to a gene: 6. Germline V gives CDR1 SGHRS, CDR2 YFSETQ. CDR3 coding DNA: TGCGCCAGCAGACCCGGGACAGGTAACAATGAGCAGTTCTTC. This gives the protein CASRPGTGNNEQFF.

In DNA, the CDR3 is TGCGCCAGCAGCTTGGAAGTAAGGGAGGGGAATGAGCAGTTCTTC. Protein product: CASSLEVREGNEQFF. This chain joins TRBV5-1 and TRBJ2-1; TRBD2 agrees at 7 bases. Germline V CDR1 and CDR2: SGHRS, YFSETQ. The V segment lost 0 bases and the J segment 7 bases; nucleotides outside the gene matches: 7. The CDR3 is made up of 15 amino acids. Full variable domain (outside the CDR3, taken from reference TRBV5-1 and TRBJ2-1): KAGVTQTPRYLIKTRGQQVTLSCSPISGHRSVSWYQQTPGQGLQFLFEYFSETQRNKGNFPGRFSGRQFSNSRSEMNVSTLELGDSALYLCASSLEVREGNEQFFGPGTRLTVL.

This clone was seen a few times. J is TRBJ1-3 and V is TRBV15; D uncertain. The CDR3 extends over 15 amino acids. V lost 0 bases, J lost 0 bases, and 6 bases lay in between. From germline, CDR1 is LNHNV and CDR2 YYDKDF (reference sequence). This CDR3 reads CATSRDFDSGNTIYF. The CDR3 coding sequence is TGTGCCACCAGCAGAGATTTTGACTCTGGAAACACCATATATTTT.

This chain uses TRBV7-6 with TRBJ2-3; TRBD2 aligns across 11 bases. V lost 1 base, J lost 2 bases, and 8 bases stayed unmatched. The CDR3 loop spans 18 amino acids. Per germline, CDR1 SGHVS and CDR2 FNYEAQ. This chain's CDR3 is CASSLVAGGATHTDTQYF. CDR3 DNA: TGTGCCAGCAGCTTAGTAGCGGGAGGGGCCACACACACAGATACGCAGTATTTT.